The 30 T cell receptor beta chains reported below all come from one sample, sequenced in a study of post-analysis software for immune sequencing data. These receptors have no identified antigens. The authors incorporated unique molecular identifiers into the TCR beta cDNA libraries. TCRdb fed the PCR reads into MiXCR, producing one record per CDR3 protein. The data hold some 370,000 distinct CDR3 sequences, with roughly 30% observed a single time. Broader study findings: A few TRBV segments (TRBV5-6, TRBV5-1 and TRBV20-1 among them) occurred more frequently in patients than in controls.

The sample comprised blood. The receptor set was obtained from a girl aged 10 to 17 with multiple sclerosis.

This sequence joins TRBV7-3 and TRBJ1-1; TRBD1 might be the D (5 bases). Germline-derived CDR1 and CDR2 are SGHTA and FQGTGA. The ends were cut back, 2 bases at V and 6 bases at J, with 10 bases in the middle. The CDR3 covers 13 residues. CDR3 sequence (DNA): TGTGCCAGCAGCTTAGTCAGGGAAGCTGAAGCTTTCTTT. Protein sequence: CASSLVREAEAFF.

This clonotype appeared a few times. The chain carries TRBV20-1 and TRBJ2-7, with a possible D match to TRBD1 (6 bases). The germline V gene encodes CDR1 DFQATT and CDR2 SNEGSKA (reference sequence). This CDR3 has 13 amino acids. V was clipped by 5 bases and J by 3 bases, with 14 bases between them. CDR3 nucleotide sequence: TGCAGTGCTCCTGGACAGACTTACTACGAGCAGTACTTC. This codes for CSAPGQTYYEQYF.

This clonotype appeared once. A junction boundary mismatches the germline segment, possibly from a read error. This CDR3 reads CASSYRIGQTANSPPHF. The DNA for the CDR3 is TGTGCCAGCAGTTACCGAATTGGACAGACGGCTAATTCACCCCCCCACTTT. The chain combines TRBV6-6 with TRBJ1-6; perhaps TRBD1 as D (6 bases). The CDR3 length is 17 residues. Germline V gene data show CDR1 as MNHNY and CDR2 as SVGAGI (reference sequence).

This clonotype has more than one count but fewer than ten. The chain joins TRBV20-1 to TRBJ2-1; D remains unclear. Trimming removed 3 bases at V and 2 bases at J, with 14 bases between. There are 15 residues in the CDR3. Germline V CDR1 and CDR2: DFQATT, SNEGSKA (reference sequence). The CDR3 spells CSARGWPSAYNEQFF. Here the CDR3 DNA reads TGCAGTGCTAGGGGATGGCCCTCAGCCTACAATGAGCAGTTCTTC.

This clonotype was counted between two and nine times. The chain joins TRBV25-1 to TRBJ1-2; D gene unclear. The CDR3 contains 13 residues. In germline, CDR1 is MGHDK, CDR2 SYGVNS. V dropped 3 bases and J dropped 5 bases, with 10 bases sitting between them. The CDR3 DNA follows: TGTGCCAGCAGTGATGGGCCGACGTATGGCTACACCTTC. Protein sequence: CASSDGPTYGYTF.

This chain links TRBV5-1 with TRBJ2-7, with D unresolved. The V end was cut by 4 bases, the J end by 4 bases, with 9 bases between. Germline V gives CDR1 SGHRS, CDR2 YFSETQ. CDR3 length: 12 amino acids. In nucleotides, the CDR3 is TGCGCCAGCAGCGATTTGGCGTACGAGCAGTACTTC. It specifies CASSDLAYEQYF.

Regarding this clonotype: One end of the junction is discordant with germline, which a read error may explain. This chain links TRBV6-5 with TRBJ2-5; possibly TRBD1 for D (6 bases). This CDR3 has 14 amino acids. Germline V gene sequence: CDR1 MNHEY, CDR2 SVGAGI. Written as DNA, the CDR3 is TGTGCCGGCAGTCCCCGACAGGTCCCGGAGACCCAGTACTTC. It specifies CAGSPRQVPETQYF.

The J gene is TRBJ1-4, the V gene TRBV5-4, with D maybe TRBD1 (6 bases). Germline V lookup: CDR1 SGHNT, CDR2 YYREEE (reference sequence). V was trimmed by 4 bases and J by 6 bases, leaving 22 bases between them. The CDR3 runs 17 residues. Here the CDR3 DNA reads TGTGCCAGCAGCGCCCGGGCTATGGGGGGCTATGATGAAAAACTGTTTTTT. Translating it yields CASSARAMGGYDEKLFF.

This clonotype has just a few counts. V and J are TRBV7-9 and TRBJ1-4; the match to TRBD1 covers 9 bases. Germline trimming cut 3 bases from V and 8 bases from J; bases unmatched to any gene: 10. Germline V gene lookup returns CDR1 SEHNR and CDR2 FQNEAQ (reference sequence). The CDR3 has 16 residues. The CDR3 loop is CASSLSPGQGSEKLFF. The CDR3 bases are TGTGCCAGCAGCTTGAGTCCGGGACAGGGATCAGAAAAACTGTTTTTT. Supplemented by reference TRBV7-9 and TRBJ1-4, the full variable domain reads DTGVSQNPRHKITKRGQNVTFRCDPISEHNRLYWYRQTLGQGPEFLTYFQNEAQLEKSRLLSDRFSAERPKGSFSTLEIQRTEQGDSAMYLCASSLSPGQGSEKLFFGSGTQLSVL.

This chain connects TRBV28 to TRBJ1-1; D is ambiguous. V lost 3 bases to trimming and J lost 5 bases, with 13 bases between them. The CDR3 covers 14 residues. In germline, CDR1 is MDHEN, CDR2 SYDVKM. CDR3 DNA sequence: TGTGCCAGCAGTTTTTGGGTGGGGAGTACTGAAGCTTTCTTT. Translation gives CASSFWVGSTEAFF.

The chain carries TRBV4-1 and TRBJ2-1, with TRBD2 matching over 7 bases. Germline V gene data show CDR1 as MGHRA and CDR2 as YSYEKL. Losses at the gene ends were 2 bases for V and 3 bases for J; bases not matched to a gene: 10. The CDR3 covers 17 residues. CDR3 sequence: CASSQRGGGVDYNEQFF. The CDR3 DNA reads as TGCGCCAGCAGCCAACGTGGTGGGGGGGTGGACTACAATGAGCAGTTCTTC.

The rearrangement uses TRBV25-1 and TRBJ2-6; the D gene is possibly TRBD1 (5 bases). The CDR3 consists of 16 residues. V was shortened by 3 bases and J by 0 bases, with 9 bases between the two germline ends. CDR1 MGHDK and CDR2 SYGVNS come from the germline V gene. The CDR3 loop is CASSDRVRSGANVLTF. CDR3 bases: TGTGCCAGCAGTGACAGGGTTCGCTCTGGGGCCAACGTCCTGACTTTC.

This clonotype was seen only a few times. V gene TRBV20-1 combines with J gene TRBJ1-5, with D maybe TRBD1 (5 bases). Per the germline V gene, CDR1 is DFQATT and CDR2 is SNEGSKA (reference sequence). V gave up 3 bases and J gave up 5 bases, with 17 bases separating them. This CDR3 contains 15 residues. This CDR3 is CSASGAGPTDQPQHF. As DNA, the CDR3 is TGCAGTGCTAGTGGTGCGGGGCCGACGGATCAGCCCCAGCATTTT.

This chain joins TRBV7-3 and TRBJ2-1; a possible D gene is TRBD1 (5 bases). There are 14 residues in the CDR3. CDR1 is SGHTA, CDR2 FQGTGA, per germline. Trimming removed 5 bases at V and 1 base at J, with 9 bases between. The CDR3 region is CASSQGVSYNEQFF. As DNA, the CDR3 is TGTGCCAGCAGCCAAGGGGTTTCCTACAATGAGCAGTTCTTC.

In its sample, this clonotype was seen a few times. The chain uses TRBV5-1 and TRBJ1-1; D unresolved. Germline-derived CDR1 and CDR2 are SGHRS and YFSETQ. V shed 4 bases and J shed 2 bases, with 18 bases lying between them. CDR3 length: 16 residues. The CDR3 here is CASSTTVGVVNTEAFF. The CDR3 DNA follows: TGCGCCAGCAGCACCACTGTCGGGGTAGTAAACACTGAAGCTTTCTTT.

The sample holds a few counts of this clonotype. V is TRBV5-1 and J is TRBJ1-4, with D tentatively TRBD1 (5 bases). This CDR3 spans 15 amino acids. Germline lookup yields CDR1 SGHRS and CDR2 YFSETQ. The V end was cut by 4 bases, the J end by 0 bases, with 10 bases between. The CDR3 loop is CASSPGTATNEKLFF. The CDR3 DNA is TGCGCCAGCAGCCCGGGGACGGCAACTAATGAAAAACTGTTTTTT.

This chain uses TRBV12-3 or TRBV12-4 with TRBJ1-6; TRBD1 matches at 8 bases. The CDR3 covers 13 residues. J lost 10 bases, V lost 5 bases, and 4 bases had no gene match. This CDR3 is CASSRDRRSPLHF. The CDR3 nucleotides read TGTGCCAGCAGTCGGGACAGGAGATCACCCCTCCACTTT.

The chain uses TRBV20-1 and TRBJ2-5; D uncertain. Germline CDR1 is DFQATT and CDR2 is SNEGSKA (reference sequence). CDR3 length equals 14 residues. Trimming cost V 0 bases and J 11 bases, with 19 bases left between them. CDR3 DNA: TGCAGTGCTAGAGAGCATGATACTACGAGAGAGCAGTACTTC. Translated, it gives CSAREHDTTREQYF.

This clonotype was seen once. CDR3 sequence (DNA): TGCGCCAGCAGCTTGATTAGCGGAGCCGTCTCCTACGAGCAGTACTTC. It yields the protein CASSLISGAVSYEQYF. The chain carries TRBV5-1 and TRBJ2-7, with D perhaps matching TRBD2 (6 bases). The V gene lost 1 base and the J gene lost 0 bases, with 14 bases spanning the gap. The CDR3 extends over 16 amino acids. CDR1 is SGHRS and CDR2 is YFSETQ in the germline V gene.

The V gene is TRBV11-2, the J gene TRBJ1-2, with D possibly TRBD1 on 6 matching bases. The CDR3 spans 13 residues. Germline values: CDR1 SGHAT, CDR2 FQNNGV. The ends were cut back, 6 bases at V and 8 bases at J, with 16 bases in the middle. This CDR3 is CASRNYRARGYTF. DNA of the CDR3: TGTGCCAGCAGGAATTACAGGGCACGGGGCTACACCTTC.

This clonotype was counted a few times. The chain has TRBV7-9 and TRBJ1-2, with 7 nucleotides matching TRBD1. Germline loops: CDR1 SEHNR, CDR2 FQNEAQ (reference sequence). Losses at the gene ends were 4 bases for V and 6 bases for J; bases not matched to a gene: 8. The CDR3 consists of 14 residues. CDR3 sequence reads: CASSSGTAVNGYTF. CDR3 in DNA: TGTGCCAGCAGCTCCGGGACAGCCGTCAATGGCTACACCTTC.

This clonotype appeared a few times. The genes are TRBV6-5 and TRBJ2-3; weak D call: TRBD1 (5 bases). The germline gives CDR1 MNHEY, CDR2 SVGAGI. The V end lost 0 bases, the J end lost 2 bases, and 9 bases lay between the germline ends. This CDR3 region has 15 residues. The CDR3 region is CASSYSGQFTDTQYF. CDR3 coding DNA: TGTGCCAGCAGTTACTCGGGGCAGTTCACAGATACGCAGTATTTT.

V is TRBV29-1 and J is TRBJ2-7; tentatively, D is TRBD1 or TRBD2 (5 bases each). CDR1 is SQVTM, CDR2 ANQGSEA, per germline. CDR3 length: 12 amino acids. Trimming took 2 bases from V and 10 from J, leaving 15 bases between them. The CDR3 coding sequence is TGCAGCGTTGAACGGGCTGGGGCGGGCCAGTACTTC. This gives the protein CSVERAGAGQYF.

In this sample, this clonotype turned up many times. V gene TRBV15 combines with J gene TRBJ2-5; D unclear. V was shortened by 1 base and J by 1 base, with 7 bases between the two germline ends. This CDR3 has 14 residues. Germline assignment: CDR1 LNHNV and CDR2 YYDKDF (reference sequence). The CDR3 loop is CATSRAHSQETQYF. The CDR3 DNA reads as TGTGCCACCAGCAGAGCACACTCCCAAGAGACCCAGTACTTC.

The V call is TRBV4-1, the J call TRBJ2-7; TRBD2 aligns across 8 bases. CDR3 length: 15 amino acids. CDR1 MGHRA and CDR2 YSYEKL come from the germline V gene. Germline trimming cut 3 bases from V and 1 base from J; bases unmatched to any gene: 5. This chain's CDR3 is CASSQPGTSSYEQYF. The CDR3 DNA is TGCGCCAGCAGCCAGCCCGGGACTAGTTCCTACGAGCAGTACTTC.

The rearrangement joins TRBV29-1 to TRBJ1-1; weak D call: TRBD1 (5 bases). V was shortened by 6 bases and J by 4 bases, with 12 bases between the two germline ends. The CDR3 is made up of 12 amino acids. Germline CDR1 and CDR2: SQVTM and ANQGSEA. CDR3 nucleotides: TGCAGCGTCAGTGGGGGACTCACTGAAGCTTTCTTT. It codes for CSVSGGLTEAFF.

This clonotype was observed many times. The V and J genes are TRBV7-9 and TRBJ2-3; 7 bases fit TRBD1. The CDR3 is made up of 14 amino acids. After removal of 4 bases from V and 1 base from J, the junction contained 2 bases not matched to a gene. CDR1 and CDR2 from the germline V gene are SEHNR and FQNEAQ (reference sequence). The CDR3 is CASSSGQGTDTQYF. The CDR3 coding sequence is TGTGCCAGCAGCTCCGGACAGGGCACAGATACGCAGTATTTT.

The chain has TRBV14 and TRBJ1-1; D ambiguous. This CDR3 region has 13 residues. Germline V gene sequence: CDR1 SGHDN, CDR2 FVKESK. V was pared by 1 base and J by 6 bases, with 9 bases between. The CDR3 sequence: CASSQVGTAEAFF. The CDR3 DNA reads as TGTGCCAGCAGCCAAGTAGGAACAGCTGAAGCTTTCTTT.

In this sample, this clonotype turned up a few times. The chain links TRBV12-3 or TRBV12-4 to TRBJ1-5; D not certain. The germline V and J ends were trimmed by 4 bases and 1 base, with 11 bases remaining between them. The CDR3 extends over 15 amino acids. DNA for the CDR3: TGTGCCAGCAGTTCCCTCGGGGAGAGCAATCAGCCCCAGCATTTT. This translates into CASSSLGESNQPQHF.

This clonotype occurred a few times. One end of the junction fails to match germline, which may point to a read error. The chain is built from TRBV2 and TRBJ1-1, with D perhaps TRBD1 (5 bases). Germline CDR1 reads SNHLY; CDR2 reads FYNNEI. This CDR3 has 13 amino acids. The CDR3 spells CATRDPMNTEAFF. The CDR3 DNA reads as TGTGCCACCCGGGACCCCATGAACACTGAGGCTTTCTTT.